These 19 T cell receptor beta chains came from one sample sequenced in a study of blood T cells in healthy people across ages. The authors ran a second PCR of about 6 to 11 cycles using a sample-barcoded 5' primer and a J-beta primer mix. TCRdb reprocessed the 5' RACE reads with MiXCR, giving one entry per CDR3 protein. This sample has about 800,000 distinct CDR3 sequences, with approximately 25% found just once. This sample was shared with a second study, whose subject was T cells of mothers and their children.

Sequenced: blood. These receptors came from a boy younger than 18 in good health.

The gene calls are TRBV28 and TRBJ2-4; no definite D call. The CDR3 length is 13 residues. V was trimmed by 8 bases and J by 6 bases, leaving 14 bases between them. Germline CDR1 MDHEN, CDR2 SYDVKM. The CDR3 here is CASAPNSGNIQYF. As DNA, the CDR3 is TGTGCCAGCGCCCCTAACTCGGGAAACATTCAGTACTTC. The full variable domain, its missing parts supplied by reference TRBV28 and TRBJ2-4, is DVKVTQSSRYLVKRTGEKVFLECVQDMDHENMFWYRQDPGLGLRLIYFSYDVKMKEKGDIPEGYSVSREKKERFSLILESASTNQTSMYLCASAPNSGNIQYFGAGTRLSVL.

The chain has TRBV4-3 and TRBJ1-1; a possible D gene is TRBD1 (6 bases). V lost 2 bases and J lost 6, with 16 bases in between. CDR1 is LGHNA, CDR2 YSLEER, per germline. CDR3 length equals 15 residues. CDR3 loop: CASSQFYGGEAEAFF. The CDR3 DNA reads as TGCGCCAGCAGCCAATTTTACGGGGGCGAGGCTGAAGCTTTCTTT.

The rearrangement links TRBV28 to TRBJ1-5; unclear D gene. V dropped 5 bases and J dropped 4 bases, with 9 bases sitting between them. The germline V gene has CDR1 MDHEN and CDR2 SYDVKM. CDR3 length equals 13 residues. The CDR3 sequence: CASSQTMNQPQHF. The DNA for the CDR3 is TGTGCCAGCAGTCAGACGATGAATCAGCCCCAGCATTTT.

In this sample, this clonotype turned up a few times. V usage is TRBV12-3 or TRBV12-4 and J usage is TRBJ1-1, with D tentatively TRBD1 (5 bases). V was shortened by 2 bases and J by 1 base, with 11 bases between the two germline ends. This CDR3 spans 15 amino acids. The CDR3 sequence is CASSLRFGGNTEAFF. The CDR3 nucleotides are TGTGCCAGCAGTTTAAGATTTGGGGGGAACACTGAAGCTTTCTTT.

This sequence joins TRBV1 and TRBJ1-4. TRBV1 is a pseudogene. The CDR3 has 14 residues. As DNA, the CDR3 is TGCACCAGCCGAACACAGGCAACTAATGAAAAACTGTTTTTT. Translation gives CTSRTQATNEKLFF.

The CDR3 nucleotides read TGCGCCAGCAGCTCCTCCAGCGGGAGTCTCGACGAGCAGTACTTC. It specifies CASSSSSGSLDEQYF. The chain recombines TRBV5-1 with TRBJ2-5; 8 bases fit TRBD2. The J call is in doubt because the DNA end fits TRBJ2-7 better. The CDR3 runs 15 residues. CDR1 is SGHRS and CDR2 is YFSETQ in the germline V gene.

V is TRBV4-1 and J is TRBJ2-3, with 8 bases lining up with TRBD1. V lost 7 bases, J lost 2 bases, and 5 bases stayed unmatched. The CDR3 is made up of 14 amino acids. CDR1 is MGHRA, CDR2 YSYEKL, per germline. CDR3 sequence reads: CASTGTGHTDTQYF. In DNA, the CDR3 is TGCGCCAGCACCGGGACAGGCCACACAGATACGCAGTATTTT.

This clonotype occurred many times. The V gene is TRBV20-1, the J gene TRBJ2-7, with a tentative D call TRBD1 (5 bases). This CDR3 has 18 residues. V was trimmed by 0 bases and J by 2 bases, leaving 23 bases between them. The germline V gene encodes CDR1 DFQATT and CDR2 SNEGSKA (reference sequence). CDR3 in amino acids: CSARDMGRGGERPYEQYF. As DNA, the CDR3 is TGCAGTGCTAGAGATATGGGAAGGGGCGGAGAGCGACCCTACGAGCAGTACTTC.

The chain employs TRBV4-3 and TRBJ2-1; D uncertain. The germline V gene has CDR1 LGHNA and CDR2 YSLEER. V dropped 0 bases and J dropped 1 base, with 10 bases sitting between them. The CDR3 is 16 residues long. The CDR3 reads CASSQDRMGSYNEQFF. The DNA of the CDR3 is TGCGCCAGCAGCCAAGATCGCATGGGTTCCTACAATGAGCAGTTCTTC.

The chain joins TRBV28 to TRBJ1-2; D is unresolved. Germline CDR1 MDHEN, CDR2 SYDVKM. Trimming removed 7 bases at V and 0 bases at J, with 6 bases between. The CDR3 has 12 residues. This chain's CDR3 is CASTITNYGYTF. In DNA, the CDR3 is TGTGCCAGCACCATCACTAACTATGGCTACACCTTC.

The genes are TRBV14 and TRBJ2-3; 9 bases match TRBD2. The ends lost 2 bases at V and 5 bases at J; junction bases unmatched: 11. Germline assignment: CDR1 SGHDN and CDR2 FVKESK. This CDR3 comprises 17 residues. The DNA for the CDR3 is TGTGCCAGCAGCCAACGCCTAGCGGGAACGGCCATAGATACGCAGTATTTT. It encodes CASSQRLAGTAIDTQYF.

This chain uses TRBV25-1 with TRBJ2-5; D gene ambiguous. The better agreement between TRBJ2-1 and the DNA end casts doubt on the J call. CDR1 MGHDK and CDR2 SYGVNS come from the germline V gene. The CDR3 totals 14 residues. DNA of the CDR3: TGTGCCAGCAGTACCGTCTGGCTGGGGAATGAGCAGTTCTTC. This codes for CASSTVWLGNEQFF.

The chain employs TRBV29-1 and TRBJ2-5, with D perhaps TRBD1 (5 bases). The V end lost 7 bases, the J end lost 5 bases, and 14 bases lay between the germline ends. CDR3 length: 12 amino acids. Germline CDR1 SQVTM, CDR2 ANQGSEA. In DNA, the CDR3 is TGCAGCGGGCAGGGCCTGGAGGAGACCCAGTACTTC. Its translation: CSGQGLEETQYF.

The rearrangement uses TRBV13 and TRBJ1-2, with D unresolved. The CDR3 extends over 13 amino acids. Germline loops: CDR1 PRHDT, CDR2 FYEKMQ (reference sequence). Trimming left V 7 bases short and J 2 bases short, with 11 bases between. Written as DNA, the CDR3 is TGTGCCAGCACCATGGCGGCAAACTATGGCTACACCTTC. It translates to CASTMAANYGYTF.

The chain carries TRBV7-2 and TRBJ2-1, with D unclear. The J call is in doubt because the DNA end fits TRBJ2-5 better. The CDR3 loop spans 16 amino acids. The germline V gene encodes CDR1 SGHTA and CDR2 FQGNSA. As DNA, the CDR3 is TGTGCCAGCAGCTTAGGGTGGACCAGGTCTGGAGAGACCCAGTACTTC. This translates into CASSLGWTRSGETQYF.

V is TRBV28 and J is TRBJ1-6; D gene uncertain. Germline V gene sequence: CDR1 MDHEN, CDR2 SYDVKM. This CDR3 is built from 14 residues. Between the trimmed V and J ends, which lost 4 bases and 9 bases, there was a span of 13 bases. In DNA, the CDR3 is TGTGCCAGCAGTTCTACTGACGGGCGTTCACCCCTCCACTTT. Amino acid sequence: CASSSTDGRSPLHF.

The rearrangement joins TRBV6-1 to TRBJ2-5; TRBD1 matches at 9 bases. There are 16 residues in the CDR3. CDR1 is MNHNS, CDR2 SASEGT, per germline. The junction had 3 bases not matched to a gene; V was cut back by 0 bases and J by 1 base. This chain's CDR3 is CASSEAGTGIQETQYF. For the CDR3, the DNA is TGTGCCAGCAGTGAAGCGGGGACAGGGATCCAAGAGACCCAGTACTTC.

This clonotype was observed a handful of times. The V gene is TRBV15, the J gene TRBJ2-2, with 9 nucleotides matching TRBD2. Trimming cost V 0 bases and J 5 bases; bases outside gene matches: 1. CDR3 length: 15 amino acids. The germline CDR1 and CDR2 sequences are LNHNV and YYDKDF (reference sequence). CDR3: CATSREAGGTGELFF. CDR3 bases: TGTGCCACCAGCAGAGAGGCGGGAGGGACCGGGGAGCTGTTTTTT.

As concerns this clonotype: A much more abundant neighbour one base away suggests this may be a read error. The rearrangement uses TRBV4-1 and TRBJ2-1, with 15 bases that match TRBD2. Germline V gives CDR1 MGHRA, CDR2 YSYEKL. The CDR3 extends over 19 amino acids. This CDR3 reads CVSSHPGLAGGPLYNEQFF. In DNA form, the CDR3 reads TGCGTCAGCAGCCACCCCGGACTAGCGGGAGGGCCTCTCTACAATGAGCAGTTCTTC.